The 4 T cell receptor beta chains below all came from one sample that was sequenced in a study of blood T cells in healthy people across ages. Primers used in a second PCR of about 6 to 12 cycles were a sample-barcoded 5' primer and a J-beta primer mix. TCRdb fed the 5' RACE reads into MiXCR, producing one record per CDR3 protein. The sample has around 870,000 distinct CDR3 sequences; around 26% are singletons. Sequences were obtained from blood. Receptor source: a woman aged 80 or older in good health.

This clonotype has ten or more counts. The chain links TRBV3-1 to TRBJ2-5, with 7 nucleotides matching TRBD2. The junction had 2 bases not matched to a gene; V was cut back by 3 bases and J by 1 base. Germline V gene lookup returns CDR1 LGHDT and CDR2 YNNKEL (reference sequence). This CDR3 is 14 amino acids long. This CDR3 is CASSQGTIQETQYF. The CDR3 DNA reads TGTGCCAGCAGCCAGGGGACTATCCAAGAGACCCAGTACTTC.

This clonotype was seen a few times. A read error may produce the germline difference seen at one junction end. V and J are TRBV12-3 or TRBV12-4 and TRBJ2-3, with 10 bases identical to TRBD2. The CDR3 extends over 15 amino acids. DNA for the CDR3: TGTGCCAGCAGCTATAGCGGGGGGACCGCAGATGCGCAGTATTTT. It encodes CASSYSGGTADAQYF.

As concerns this clonotype: A much larger clonotype is one base distant, so this may be a read error. This rearrangement joins TRBV6-1 to TRBJ2-1, with 9 positions matching TRBD2. J was trimmed by 12 bases and V by 6 bases; bases with no gene match: 15. The CDR3 totals 15 residues. Germline loops: CDR1 MNHNS, CDR2 SASEGT. In DNA form, the CDR3 reads TGTGCCAGCAGCCCCGGGACTAGCAGGGAGGGAGGGCAGTTCTTC. This translates into CASSPGTSREGGQFF.

This clonotype was picked up many times. This chain connects TRBV29-1 to TRBJ2-5, with TRBD2 matching over 9 bases. Germline V gene lookup returns CDR1 SQVTM and CDR2 ANQGSEA. The trim removed 1 base at V and 1 base at J, leaving 7 bases unmatched. The CDR3 runs to 16 residues. CDR3 in amino acids: CSVEGPVAGAQETQYF. The CDR3, as DNA: TGCAGCGTTGAAGGTCCGGTAGCGGGGGCCCAAGAGACCCAGTACTTC.